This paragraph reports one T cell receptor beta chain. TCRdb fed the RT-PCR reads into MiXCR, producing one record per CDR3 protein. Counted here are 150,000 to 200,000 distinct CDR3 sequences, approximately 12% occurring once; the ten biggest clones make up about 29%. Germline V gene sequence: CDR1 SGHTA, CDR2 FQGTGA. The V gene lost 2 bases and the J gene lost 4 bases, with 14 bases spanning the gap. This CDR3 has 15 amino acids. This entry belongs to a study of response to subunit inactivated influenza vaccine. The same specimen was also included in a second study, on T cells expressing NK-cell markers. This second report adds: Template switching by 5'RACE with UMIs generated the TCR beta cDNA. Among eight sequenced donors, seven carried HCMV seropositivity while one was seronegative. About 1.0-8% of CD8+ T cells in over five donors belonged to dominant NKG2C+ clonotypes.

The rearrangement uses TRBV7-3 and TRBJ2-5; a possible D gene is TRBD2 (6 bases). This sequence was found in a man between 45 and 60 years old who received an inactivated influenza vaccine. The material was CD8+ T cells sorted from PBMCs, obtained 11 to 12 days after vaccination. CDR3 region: CASSLEGRQGETQYF. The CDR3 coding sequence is TGTGCCAGCAGCTTAGAAGGGAGGCAAGGAGAGACCCAGTACTTC. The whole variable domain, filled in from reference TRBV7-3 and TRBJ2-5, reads GAGVSQTPSNKVTEKGKYVELRCDPISGHTALYWYRQSLGQGPEFLIYFQGTGAADDSGLPNDRFFAVRPEGSVSTLKIQRTERGDSAVYLCASSLEGRQGETQYFGPGTRLLVL.